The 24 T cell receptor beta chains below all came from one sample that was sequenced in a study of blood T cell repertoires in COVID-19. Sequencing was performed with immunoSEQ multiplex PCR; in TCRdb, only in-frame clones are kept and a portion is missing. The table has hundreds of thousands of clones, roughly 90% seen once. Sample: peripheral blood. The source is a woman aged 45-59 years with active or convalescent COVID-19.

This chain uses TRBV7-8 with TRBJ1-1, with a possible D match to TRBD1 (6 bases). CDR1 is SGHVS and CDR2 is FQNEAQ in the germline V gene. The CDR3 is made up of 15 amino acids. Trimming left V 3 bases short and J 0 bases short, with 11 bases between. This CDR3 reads CASSLAGAMNTEAFF. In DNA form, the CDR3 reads TGTGCCAGCAGCTTGGCAGGGGCCATGAACACTGAAGCTTTCTTT.

CDR3 sequence: CASSYVGTYLYNEQFF. In nucleotides, the CDR3 is TGTGCCAGCAGTTACGTCGGGACATACCTCTACAATGAGCAGTTCTTC. The genes are TRBV27 and TRBJ2-1, with a weak D call TRBD1 (6 bases). The CDR3 has 16 amino acids. Germline V gene lookup returns CDR1 MNHEY and CDR2 SMNVEV (reference sequence). Trimming pared 4 bases from V and 3 bases from J, leaving 16 bases between.

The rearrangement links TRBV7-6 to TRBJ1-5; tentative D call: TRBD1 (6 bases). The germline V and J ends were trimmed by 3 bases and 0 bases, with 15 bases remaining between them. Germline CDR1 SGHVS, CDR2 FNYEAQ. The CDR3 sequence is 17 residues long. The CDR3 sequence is CASSFFRDKDSNQPQHF. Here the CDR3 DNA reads TGTGCCAGCAGCTTCTTTAGGGACAAAGATAGCAATCAGCCCCAGCATTTT.

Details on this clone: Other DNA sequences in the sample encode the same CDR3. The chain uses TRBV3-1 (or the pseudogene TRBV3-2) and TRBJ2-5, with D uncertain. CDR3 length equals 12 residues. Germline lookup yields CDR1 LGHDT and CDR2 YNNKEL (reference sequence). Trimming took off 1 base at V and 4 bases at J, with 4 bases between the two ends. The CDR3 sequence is CASSQVRETQYF. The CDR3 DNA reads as TGTGCCAGCAGCCAAGTCCGAGAGACCCAGTACTTC.

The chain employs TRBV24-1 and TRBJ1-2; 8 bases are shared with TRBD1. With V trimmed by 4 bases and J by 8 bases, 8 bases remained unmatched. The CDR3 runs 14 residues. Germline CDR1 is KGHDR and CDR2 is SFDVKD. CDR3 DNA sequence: TGTGCCACCAGTGAAGGACAGGGAGTAGGAGGCTACACCTTC. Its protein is CATSEGQGVGGYTF.

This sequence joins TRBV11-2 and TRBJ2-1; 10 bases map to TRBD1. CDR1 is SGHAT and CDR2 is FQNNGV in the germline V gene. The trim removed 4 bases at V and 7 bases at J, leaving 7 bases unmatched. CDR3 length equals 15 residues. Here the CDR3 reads CASSSRGQGWNEQFF. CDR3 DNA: TGTGCCAGCAGCTCCCGGGGACAGGGGTGGAATGAGCAGTTCTTC. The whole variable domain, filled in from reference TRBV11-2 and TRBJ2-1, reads EAGVAQSPRYKIIEKRQSVAFWCNPISGHATLYWYQQILGQGPKLLIQFQNNGVVDDSQLPKDRFSAERLKGVDSTLKIQPAKLEDSAVYLCASSSRGQGWNEQFFGPGTRLTVL.

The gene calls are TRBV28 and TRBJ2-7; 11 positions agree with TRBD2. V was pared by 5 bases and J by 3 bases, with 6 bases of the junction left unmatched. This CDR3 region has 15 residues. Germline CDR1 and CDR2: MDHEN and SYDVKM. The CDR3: CASSPGTSGSYEQYF. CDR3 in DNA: TGTGCCAGCAGTCCAGGGACTAGCGGAAGCTACGAGCAGTACTTC.

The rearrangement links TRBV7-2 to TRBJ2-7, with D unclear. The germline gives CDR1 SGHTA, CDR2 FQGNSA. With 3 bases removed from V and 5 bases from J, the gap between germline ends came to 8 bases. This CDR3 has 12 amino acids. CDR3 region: CASSFRLDEQYF. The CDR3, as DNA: TGTGCCAGCAGCTTCCGTCTCGACGAGCAGTACTTC.

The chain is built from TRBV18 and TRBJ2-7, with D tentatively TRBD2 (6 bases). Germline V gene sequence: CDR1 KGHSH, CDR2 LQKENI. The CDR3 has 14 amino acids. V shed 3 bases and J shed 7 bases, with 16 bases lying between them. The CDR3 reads CASSPGLEGLEQYF. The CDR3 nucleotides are TGTGCCAGCTCACCGGGTTTGGAGGGGTTGGAGCAGTACTTC.

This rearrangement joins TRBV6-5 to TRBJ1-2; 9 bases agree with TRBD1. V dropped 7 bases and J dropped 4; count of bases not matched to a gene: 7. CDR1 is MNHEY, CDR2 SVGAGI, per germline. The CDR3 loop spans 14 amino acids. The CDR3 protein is CASTPTGGIYGYTF. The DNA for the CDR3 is TGTGCCAGCACCCCGACAGGGGGGATCTATGGCTACACCTTC.

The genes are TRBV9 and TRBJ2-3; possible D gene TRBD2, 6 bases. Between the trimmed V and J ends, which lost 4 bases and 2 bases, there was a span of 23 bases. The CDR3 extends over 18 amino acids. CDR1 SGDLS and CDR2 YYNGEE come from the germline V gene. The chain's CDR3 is CASSREGLPGTYTDTQYF. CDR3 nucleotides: TGTGCCAGCAGCCGAGAAGGACTACCGGGCACATACACAGATACGCAGTATTTT. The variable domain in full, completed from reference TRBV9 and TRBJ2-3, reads DSGVTQTPKHLITATGQRVTLRCSPRSGDLSVYWYQQSLDQGLQFLIQYYNGEERAKGNILERFSAQQFPDLHSELNLSSLELGDSALYFCASSREGLPGTYTDTQYFGPGTRLTVL.

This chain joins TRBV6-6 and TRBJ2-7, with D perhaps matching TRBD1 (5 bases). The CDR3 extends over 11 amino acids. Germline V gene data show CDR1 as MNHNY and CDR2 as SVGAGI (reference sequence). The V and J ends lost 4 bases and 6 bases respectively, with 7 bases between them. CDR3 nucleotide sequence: TGTGCCAGCAGTTTTGACAGCGAGCAGTACTTC. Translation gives CASSFDSEQYF.

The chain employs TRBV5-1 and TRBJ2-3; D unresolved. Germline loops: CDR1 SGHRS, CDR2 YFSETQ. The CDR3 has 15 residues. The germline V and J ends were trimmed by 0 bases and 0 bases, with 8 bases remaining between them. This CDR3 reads CASSLASFSTDTQYF. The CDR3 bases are TGCGCCAGCAGCTTGGCGTCGTTCAGCACAGATACGCAGTATTTT.

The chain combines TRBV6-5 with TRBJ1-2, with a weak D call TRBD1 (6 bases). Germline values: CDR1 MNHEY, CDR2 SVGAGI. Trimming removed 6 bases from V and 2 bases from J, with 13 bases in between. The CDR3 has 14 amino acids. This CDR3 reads CASSLDRTNYGYTF. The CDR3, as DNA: TGTGCCAGCAGCCTTGACAGGACCAACTATGGCTACACCTTC.

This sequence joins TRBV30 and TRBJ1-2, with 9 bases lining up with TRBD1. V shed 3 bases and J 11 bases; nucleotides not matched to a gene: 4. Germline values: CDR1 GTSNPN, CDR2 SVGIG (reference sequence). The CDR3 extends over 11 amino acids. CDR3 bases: TGTGCCTGGAGGGGACAGGGACCTTACACCTTC. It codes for CAWRGQGPYTF.

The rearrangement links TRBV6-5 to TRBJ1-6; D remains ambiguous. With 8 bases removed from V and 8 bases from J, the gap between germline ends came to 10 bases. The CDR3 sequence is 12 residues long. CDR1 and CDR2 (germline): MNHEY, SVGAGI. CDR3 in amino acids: CASYSLDSPLHF. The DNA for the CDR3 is TGTGCCAGCTATTCCCTCGATTCACCCCTCCACTTT.

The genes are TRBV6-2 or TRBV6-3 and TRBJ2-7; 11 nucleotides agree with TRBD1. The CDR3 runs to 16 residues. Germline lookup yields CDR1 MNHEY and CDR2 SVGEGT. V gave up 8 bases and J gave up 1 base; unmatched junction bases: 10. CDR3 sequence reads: CASGSGQGVISYEQYF. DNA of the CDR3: TGTGCCAGCGGTTCGGGACAGGGGGTTATTTCCTACGAGCAGTACTTC.

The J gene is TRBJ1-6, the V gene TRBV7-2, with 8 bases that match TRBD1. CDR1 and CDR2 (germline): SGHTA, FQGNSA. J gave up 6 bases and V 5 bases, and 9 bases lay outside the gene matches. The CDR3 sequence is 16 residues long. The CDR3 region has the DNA TGTGCCAGCAGCCGTTCTAGACAGGGGCTTAATTCACCCCTCCACTTT. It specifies CASSRSRQGLNSPLHF.

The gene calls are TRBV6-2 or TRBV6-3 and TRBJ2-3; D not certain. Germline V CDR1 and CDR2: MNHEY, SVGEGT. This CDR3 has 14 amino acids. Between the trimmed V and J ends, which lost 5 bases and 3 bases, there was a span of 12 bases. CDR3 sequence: CASSPHQRTDTQYF. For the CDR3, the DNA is TGTGCCAGCAGTCCGCACCAACGGACAGATACGCAGTATTTT.

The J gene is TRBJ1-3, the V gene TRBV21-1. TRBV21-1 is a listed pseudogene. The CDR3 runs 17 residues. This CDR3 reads CASSKGGGTVVGNTIYF. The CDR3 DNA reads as TGCGCCAGCAGCAAAGGTGGGGGGACGGTTGTAGGAAACACCATATATTTT.

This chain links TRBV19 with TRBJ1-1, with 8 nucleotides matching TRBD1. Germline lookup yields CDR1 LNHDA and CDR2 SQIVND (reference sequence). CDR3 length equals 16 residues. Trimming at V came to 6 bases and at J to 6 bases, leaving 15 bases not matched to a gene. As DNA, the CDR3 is TGTGCCAGTAGCCTATACGGGCGGACAGGGACCGCTGAAGCTTTCTTT. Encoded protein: CASSLYGRTGTAEAFF.

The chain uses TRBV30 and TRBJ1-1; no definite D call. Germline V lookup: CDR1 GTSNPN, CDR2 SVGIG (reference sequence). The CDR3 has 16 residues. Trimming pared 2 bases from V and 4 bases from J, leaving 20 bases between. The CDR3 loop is CAWSRGGLGMSTEAFF. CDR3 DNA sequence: TGTGCCTGGAGTCGGGGAGGTTTGGGAATGAGCACTGAAGCTTTCTTT.

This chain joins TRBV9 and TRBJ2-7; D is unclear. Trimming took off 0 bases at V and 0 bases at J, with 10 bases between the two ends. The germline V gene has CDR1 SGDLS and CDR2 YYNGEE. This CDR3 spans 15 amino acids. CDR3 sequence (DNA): TGTGCCAGCAGCGTAGGGGCTGGAAGCTCCTACGAGCAGTACTTC. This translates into CASSVGAGSSYEQYF.

CDR3 loop: CASSLQGNYGYTF. The CDR3, as DNA: TGTGCCAGCAGCTTACAGGGGAACTATGGCTACACCTTC. The rearrangement uses TRBV5-4 and TRBJ1-2; TRBD1 matches 7 bases. J lost 2 bases, V lost 2 bases, and 0 bases had no gene match. This CDR3 region has 13 residues. In germline, CDR1 is SGHNT, CDR2 YYREEE (reference sequence).